The entry below describes one T cell receptor beta chain. Antigen: not known. Germline CDR1 is LGHNA and CDR2 is YNFKEQ. The CDR3 loop spans 15 amino acids. Trimming shortened V by 0 bases and J by 4 bases, and 12 bases separated the two germline ends. It was by quantitative 5'-RACE with molecular barcodes that TCR beta libraries were made. TCRdb independently ran MiXCR on the 5' RACE reads; one entry per CDR3 protein. The sample consists of 750,000 to 850,000 distinct CDR3 sequences, about an eighth of them appearing once. These data originate in a study of CD8 T cells in ankylosing spondylitis. Study results and caveats: Matched synovial fluid from ankylosing spondylitis patients was reported to be enriched for disease-linked clones. In synovial fluid and blood from reactive arthritis, some motif variants were previously reported. One TCR beta motif, made up of roughly eight highly homologous variants, appeared characteristic of ankylosing spondylitis blood.

The V call is TRBV4-2, the J call TRBJ1-1, with D possibly matching TRBD1 (6 bases). The TCR originated in a male donor with ankylosing spondylitis. The material sequenced was blood, either unsorted or a sorted T cell fraction (not recorded which). The CDR3 protein is CASSQERGGFTEAFF. The CDR3 DNA sequence: TGTGCCAGCAGCCAAGAGAGGGGGGGATTCACTGAAGCTTTCTTT.